The 17 T cell receptor beta chains in this list originate from one sample, sequenced in a study of blood T cells in healthy people across ages. With a J-beta primer mix and a sample-barcoded 5' primer, a second PCR ran about 6 to 11 cycles. TCRdb reanalysed the 5' RACE reads using MiXCR and keeps one entry per CDR3 protein. The table records some 640,000 distinct CDR3 sequences, around 45% of them present only once. The source material was blood. The source of these receptors is a woman aged 55-75 years in good health.

This clonotype was found a few times. The rearrangement links TRBV5-6 to TRBJ1-4; D is possibly TRBD1 (5 bases). The CDR3 is made up of 14 amino acids. The V end lost 0 bases, the J end lost 10 bases, and 13 bases lay between the germline ends. Per germline, CDR1 SGHDT and CDR2 YYEEEE. CDR3 sequence reads: CASSLDQGIGKLFF. CDR3 DNA sequence: TGTGCCAGCAGCTTGGACCAGGGAATCGGAAAACTGTTTTTT.

The chain joins TRBV29-1 to TRBJ2-7; 10 positions match TRBD2. V lost 4 bases and J lost 7; bases outside the gene matches: 13. The CDR3 length is 15 residues. Germline V gives CDR1 SQVTM, CDR2 ANQGSEA. The CDR3 DNA follows: TGCAGCGTTGTGATAGCGGGAGGCTCATACAATGAGCAGTACTTC. It encodes CSVVIAGGSYNEQYF.

This clonotype appeared a few times. The rearrangement uses TRBV29-1 and TRBJ1-1; D ambiguous. The length of the CDR3 is 13 residues. The V end was cut by 1 base, the J end by 3 bases, with 9 bases between. The germline gives CDR1 SQVTM, CDR2 ANQGSEA. The CDR3 DNA reads TGCAGCGTTGAAGGGGATAGGTACACTGAAGCTTTCTTT. Its translation: CSVEGDRYTEAFF.

This clonotype was counted between two and nine times. This rearrangement joins TRBV6-5 to TRBJ2-1; weak D call: TRBD1 (6 bases). The CDR3 length is 19 residues. The germline V gene encodes CDR1 MNHEY and CDR2 SVGAGI. V was pared by 0 bases and J by 0 bases, with 18 bases between. CDR3 coding DNA: TGTGCCAGCAGTTACTCCGATGTTTTCAGGGGCGGCTCCTACAATGAGCAGTTCTTC. Its translation is CASSYSDVFRGGSYNEQFF.

The chain recombines TRBV30 with TRBJ2-7; a possible D gene is TRBD1 (5 bases). Germline V gene lookup returns CDR1 GTSNPN and CDR2 SVGIG (reference sequence). Trimming removed 4 bases at V and 2 bases at J, with 12 bases between. The length of the CDR3 is 13 residues. CDR3 loop: CAWKPGMTYEQYF. CDR3 coding DNA: TGTGCCTGGAAGCCAGGGATGACCTACGAGCAGTACTTC.

This chain connects TRBV12-3 or TRBV12-4 to TRBJ2-6, with D perhaps matching TRBD1 (6 bases). V was shortened by 6 bases and J by 4 bases, with 16 bases between the two germline ends. This CDR3 has 16 amino acids. CDR3 bases: TGTGCCAGCAGCCCTGACAGGTCGAGGGGGGCCAACGTCCTGACTTTC. Translation: CASSPDRSRGANVLTF.

The chain has TRBV6-5 and TRBJ2-5; 9 bases fit TRBD1. The germline CDR1 and CDR2 sequences are MNHEY and SVGAGI. J gave up 4 bases and V 8 bases, and 11 bases lay outside the gene matches. This CDR3 is built from 15 residues. The CDR3 protein is CASGRTGGGGETQYF. The CDR3 DNA sequence: TGTGCCAGCGGAAGAACAGGGGGCGGAGGAGAGACCCAGTACTTC.

This sequence joins TRBV20-1 and TRBJ1-4; D not certain. The CDR3 is 11 residues long. Germline loops: CDR1 DFQATT, CDR2 SNEGSKA (reference sequence). Trimming cost V 5 bases and J 8 bases, with 9 bases left between them. CDR3 in DNA: TGCAGTGCTTACCCCGGGGAAAAACTGTTTTTT. Translating it yields CSAYPGEKLFF.

This clonotype was seen ten or more times. The genes are TRBV7-3 and TRBJ2-2, with D tentatively TRBD2 (5 bases). This CDR3 has 15 residues. Trimming pared 2 bases from V and 0 bases from J, leaving 7 bases between. CDR1 and CDR2 (germline): SGHTA, FQGTGA. The CDR3 sequence is CASSLYGANTGELFF. The CDR3 nucleotides are TGTGCCAGCAGCTTATACGGGGCGAACACCGGGGAGCTGTTTTTT. The variable domain in full, completed from reference TRBV7-3 and TRBJ2-2, reads GAGVSQTPSNKVTEKGKYVELRCDPISGHTALYWYRQSLGQGPEFLIYFQGTGAADDSGLPNDRFFAVRPEGSVSTLKIQRTERGDSAVYLCASSLYGANTGELFFGEGSRLTVL.

This clonotype was detected a few times. This chain links TRBV7-9 with TRBJ2-5, with a possible D match to TRBD2 (5 bases). The CDR3 length is 13 residues. Germline V gene lookup returns CDR1 SEHNR and CDR2 FQNEAQ (reference sequence). With 4 bases removed from V and 5 bases from J, the gap between germline ends came to 11 bases. The CDR3 DNA reads TGTGCCAGCAGCTCCGGAGGCTTGGAGACCCAGTACTTC. This translates into CASSSGGLETQYF.

The chain recombines TRBV20-1 with TRBJ1-6; D not resolved. Germline V gives CDR1 DFQATT, CDR2 SNEGSKA (reference sequence). Trimming shortened V by 0 bases and J by 4 bases, and 7 bases separated the two germline ends. CDR3 length equals 14 residues. CDR3 nucleotides: TGCAGTGCTAGAGATCGAGTGTATAATTCACCCCTCCACTTT. It codes for CSARDRVYNSPLHF.

This chain links TRBV4-3 with TRBJ2-1; D may be TRBD2 (5 bases). CDR1 and CDR2 from the germline V gene are LGHNA and YSLEER. The CDR3 consists of 19 residues. Trimming took 0 bases from V and 0 from J, leaving 18 bases between them. This CDR3 is CASSQDPGSDPSSYNEQFF. CDR3 DNA sequence: TGCGCCAGCAGCCAAGATCCGGGGTCCGACCCAAGCTCCTACAATGAGCAGTTCTTC.

The J gene is TRBJ2-7, the V gene TRBV4-2; TRBD2 agrees at 8 bases. The CDR3 sequence is 15 residues long. CDR1 and CDR2 from the germline V gene are LGHNA and YNFKEQ. The ends lost 0 bases at V and 4 bases at J; junction bases unmatched: 5. The CDR3 here is CASSQDETSEYEQYF. The DNA of the CDR3 is TGTGCCAGCAGCCAAGACGAGACTAGCGAGTACGAGCAGTACTTC.

The J gene is TRBJ2-7, the V gene TRBV2; no clear D gene. This CDR3 is 15 amino acids long. V shed 1 base and J shed 0 bases, with 10 bases lying between them. CDR1 is SNHLY and CDR2 is FYNNEI in the germline V gene. Here the CDR3 reads CASSEGTALSYEQYF. CDR3 nucleotide sequence: TGTGCCAGCAGTGAAGGGACCGCTCTCTCCTACGAGCAGTACTTC.

The chain recombines TRBV11-3 with TRBJ2-1; no definite D call. V shed 0 bases and J shed 7 bases, with 4 bases lying between them. The germline CDR1 and CDR2 sequences are SGHNT and YENEEA. The CDR3 runs 12 residues. The CDR3 sequence is CASSLDPNEQFF. CDR3 sequence (DNA): TGTGCCAGCAGCTTAGATCCGAATGAGCAGTTCTTC. Full variable domain (rest looked up from reference TRBV11-3 and TRBJ2-1): EAGVVQSPRYKIIEKKQPVAFWCNPISGHNTLYWYLQNLGQGPELLIRYENEEAVDDSQLPKDRFSAERLKGVDSTLKIQPAELGDSAVYLCASSLDPNEQFFGPGTRLTVL.

V is TRBV5-1 and J is TRBJ2-5; 8 bases match TRBD2. Germline V CDR1 and CDR2: SGHRS, YFSETQ. V shed 0 bases, J shed 11 bases, and the junction held 12 bases outside the gene matches. This CDR3 is built from 15 residues. CDR3 DNA sequence: TGCGCCAGCAGCTTGGTGTTAGCGGGAAACAATGAGCAGTACTTC. Amino acids: CASSLVLAGNNEQYF.

A word on this clonotype: This could be a read error, since a much larger clone is one nucleotide away. The chain carries TRBV29-1 and TRBJ2-1, with TRBD2 identical over 10 bases. V lost 4 bases to trimming and J lost 0 bases; unmatched junction nucleotides: 12. CDR1 SQVTM and CDR2 ANQGSEA come from the germline V gene. The CDR3 covers 18 residues. The CDR3 protein is CSVVWLAGASSSYNEQFF. The DNA for the CDR3 is TGCAGCGTTGTATGGCTAGCGGGAGCGAGTTCCTCCTACAATGAGCAGTTCTTC.